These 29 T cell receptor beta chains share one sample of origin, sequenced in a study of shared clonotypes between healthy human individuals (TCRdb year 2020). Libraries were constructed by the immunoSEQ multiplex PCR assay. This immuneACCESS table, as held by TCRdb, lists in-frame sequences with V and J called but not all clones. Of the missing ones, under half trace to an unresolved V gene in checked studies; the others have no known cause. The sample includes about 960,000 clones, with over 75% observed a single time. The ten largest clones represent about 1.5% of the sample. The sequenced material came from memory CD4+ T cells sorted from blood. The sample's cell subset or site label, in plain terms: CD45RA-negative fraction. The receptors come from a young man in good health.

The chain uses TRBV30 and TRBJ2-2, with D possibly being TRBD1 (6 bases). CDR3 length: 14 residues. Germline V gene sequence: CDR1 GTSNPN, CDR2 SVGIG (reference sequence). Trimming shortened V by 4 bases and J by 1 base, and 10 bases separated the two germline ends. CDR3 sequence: CAWTQTGNTGELFF. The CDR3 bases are TGTGCCTGGACCCAGACAGGGAACACCGGGGAGCTGTTTTTT.

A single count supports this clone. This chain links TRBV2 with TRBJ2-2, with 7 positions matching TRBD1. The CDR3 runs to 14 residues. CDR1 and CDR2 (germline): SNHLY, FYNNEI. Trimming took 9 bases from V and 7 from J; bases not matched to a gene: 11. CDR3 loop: CASTLQGSGGELFF. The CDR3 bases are TGTGCCAGTACCCTACAGGGGTCTGGCGGGGAGCTGTTTTTT.

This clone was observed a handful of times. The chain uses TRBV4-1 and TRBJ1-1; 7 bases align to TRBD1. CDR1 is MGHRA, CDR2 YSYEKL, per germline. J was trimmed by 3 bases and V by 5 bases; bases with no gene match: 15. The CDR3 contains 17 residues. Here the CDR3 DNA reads TGCGCCAGCAGCTGGGGGAGGGGTAACAGGGGAGACACTGAAGCTTTCTTT. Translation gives CASSWGRGNRGDTEAFF.

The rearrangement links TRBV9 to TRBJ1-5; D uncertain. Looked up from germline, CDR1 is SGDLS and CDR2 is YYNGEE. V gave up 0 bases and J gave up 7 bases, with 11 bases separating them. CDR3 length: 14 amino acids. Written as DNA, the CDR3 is TGTGCCAGCAGCGTAGGGGCGGTTGGGCAGCCCCAGCATTTT. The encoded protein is CASSVGAVGQPQHF.

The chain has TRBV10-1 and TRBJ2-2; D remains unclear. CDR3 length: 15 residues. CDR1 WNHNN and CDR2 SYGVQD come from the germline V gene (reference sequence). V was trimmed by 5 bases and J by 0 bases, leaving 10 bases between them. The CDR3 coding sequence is TGCGCCAGCAGTCGTGCAGGACCGAACACCGGGGAGCTGTTTTTT. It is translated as CASSRAGPNTGELFF.

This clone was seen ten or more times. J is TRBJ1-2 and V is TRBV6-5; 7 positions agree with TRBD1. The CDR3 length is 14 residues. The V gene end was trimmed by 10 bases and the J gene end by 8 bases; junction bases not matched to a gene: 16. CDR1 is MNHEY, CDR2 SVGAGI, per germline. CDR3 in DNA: TGTGCCACGATCCGGACAGGAGGGGTATGGGGCTACACCTTC. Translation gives CATIRTGGVWGYTF.

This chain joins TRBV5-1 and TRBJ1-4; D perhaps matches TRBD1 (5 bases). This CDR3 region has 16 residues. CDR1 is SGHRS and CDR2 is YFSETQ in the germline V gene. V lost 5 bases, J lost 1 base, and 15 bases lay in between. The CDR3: CASRISYQGTNEKLFF. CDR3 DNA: TGCGCCAGCAGAATATCCTATCAGGGAACTAATGAAAAACTGTTTTTT.

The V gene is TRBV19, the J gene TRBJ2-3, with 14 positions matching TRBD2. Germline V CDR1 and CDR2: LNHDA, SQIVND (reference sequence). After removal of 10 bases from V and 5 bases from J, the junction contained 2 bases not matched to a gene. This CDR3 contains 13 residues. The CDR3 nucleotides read TGTGCCACGACTAGCGGGAGGGTAGATACGCAGTATTTT. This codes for CATTSGRVDTQYF.

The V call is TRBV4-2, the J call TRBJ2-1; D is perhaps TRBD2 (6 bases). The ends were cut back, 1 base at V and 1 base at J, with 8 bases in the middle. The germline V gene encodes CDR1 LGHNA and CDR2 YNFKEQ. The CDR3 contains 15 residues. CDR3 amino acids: CASSQAGESYNEQFF. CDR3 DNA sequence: TGTGCCAGCAGCCAAGCGGGGGAATCCTACAATGAGCAGTTCTTC.

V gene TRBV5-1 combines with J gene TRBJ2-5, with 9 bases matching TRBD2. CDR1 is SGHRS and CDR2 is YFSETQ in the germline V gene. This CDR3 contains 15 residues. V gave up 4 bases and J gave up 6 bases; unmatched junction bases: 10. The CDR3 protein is CASSPEVAGAKTQYF. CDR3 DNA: TGCGCCAGCAGCCCGGAAGTAGCGGGGGCAAAGACCCAGTACTTC.

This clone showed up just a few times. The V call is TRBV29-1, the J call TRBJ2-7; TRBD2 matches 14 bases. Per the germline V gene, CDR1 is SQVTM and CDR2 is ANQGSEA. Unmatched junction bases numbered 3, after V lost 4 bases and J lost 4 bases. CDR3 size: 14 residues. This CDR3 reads CSVAGTSGSYEQYF. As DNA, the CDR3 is TGCAGCGTTGCCGGGACTAGCGGGAGTTACGAGCAGTACTTC.

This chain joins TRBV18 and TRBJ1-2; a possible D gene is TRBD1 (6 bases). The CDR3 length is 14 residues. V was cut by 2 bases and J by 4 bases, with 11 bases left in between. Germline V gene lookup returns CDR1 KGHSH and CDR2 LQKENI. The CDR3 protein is CASSPVGALYGYTF. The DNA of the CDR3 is TGTGCCAGCTCACCAGTGGGGGCACTCTATGGCTACACCTTC.

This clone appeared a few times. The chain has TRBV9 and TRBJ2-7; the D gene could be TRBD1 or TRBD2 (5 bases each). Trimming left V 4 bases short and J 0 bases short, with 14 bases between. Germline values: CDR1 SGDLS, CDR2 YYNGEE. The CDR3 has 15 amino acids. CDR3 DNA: TGTGCCAGCAGCCCCTTGGGGGTAAGCTCCTACGAGCAGTACTTC. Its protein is CASSPLGVSSYEQYF.

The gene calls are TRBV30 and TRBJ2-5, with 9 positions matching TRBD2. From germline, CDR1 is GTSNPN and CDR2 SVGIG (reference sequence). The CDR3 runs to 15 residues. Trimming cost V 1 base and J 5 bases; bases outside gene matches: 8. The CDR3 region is CAWSDQTLAGETQYF. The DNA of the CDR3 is TGTGCCTGGAGTGACCAAACTCTAGCGGGGGAGACCCAGTACTTC.

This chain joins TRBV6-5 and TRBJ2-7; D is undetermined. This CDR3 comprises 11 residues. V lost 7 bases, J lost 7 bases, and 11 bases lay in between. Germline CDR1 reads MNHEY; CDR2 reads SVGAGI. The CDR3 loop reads CASNRPGEQYF. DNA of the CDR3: TGTGCCAGCAACCGACCTGGAGAGCAGTACTTC.

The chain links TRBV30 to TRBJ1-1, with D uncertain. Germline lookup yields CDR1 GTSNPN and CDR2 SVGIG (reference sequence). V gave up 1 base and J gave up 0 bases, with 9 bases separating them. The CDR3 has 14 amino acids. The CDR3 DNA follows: TGTGCCTGGAGTGGTGGACGGTTGAACACTGAAGCTTTCTTT. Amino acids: CAWSGGRLNTEAFF. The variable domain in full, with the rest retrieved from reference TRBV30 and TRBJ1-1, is SQTIHQWPATLVQPVGSPLSLECTVEGTSNPNLYWYRQAAGRGLQLLFYSVGIGQISSEVPQNLSASRPQDRQFILSSKKLLLSDSGFYLCAWSGGRLNTEAFFGQGTRLTVV.

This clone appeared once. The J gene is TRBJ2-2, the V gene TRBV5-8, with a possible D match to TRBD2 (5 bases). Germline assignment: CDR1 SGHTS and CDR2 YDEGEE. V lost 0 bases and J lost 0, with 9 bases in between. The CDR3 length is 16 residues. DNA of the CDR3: TGTGCCAGCAGCTTGGGCTGGACTCCGAACACCGGGGAGCTGTTTTTT. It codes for CASSLGWTPNTGELFF.

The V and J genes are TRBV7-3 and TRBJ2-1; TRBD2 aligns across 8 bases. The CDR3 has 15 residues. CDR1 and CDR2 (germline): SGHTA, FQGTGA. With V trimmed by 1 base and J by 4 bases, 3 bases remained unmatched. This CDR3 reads CASSLSLAGYNEQFF. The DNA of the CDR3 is TGTGCCAGCAGCTTAAGTTTAGCGGGGTACAATGAGCAGTTCTTC. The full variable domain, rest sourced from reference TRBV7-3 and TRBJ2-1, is GAGVSQTPSNKVTEKGKYVELRCDPISGHTALYWYRQSLGQGPEFLIYFQGTGAADDSGLPNDRFFAVRPEGSVSTLKIQRTERGDSAVYLCASSLSLAGYNEQFFGPGTRLTVL.

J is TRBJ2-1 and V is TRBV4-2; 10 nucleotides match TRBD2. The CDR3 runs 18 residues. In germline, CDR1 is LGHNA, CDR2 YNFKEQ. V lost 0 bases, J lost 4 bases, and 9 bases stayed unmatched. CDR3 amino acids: CASSQEIGLAGVYNEQFF. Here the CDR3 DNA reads TGTGCCAGCAGCCAAGAGATAGGCCTAGCGGGGGTGTACAATGAGCAGTTCTTC.

The CDR3 protein is CASSLGRGANEKLFF. CDR3 bases: TGCGCCAGCAGCTTGGGCCGGGGGGCTAATGAAAAACTGTTTTTT. The chain uses TRBV5-1 and TRBJ1-4, with D maybe TRBD1 (5 bases). The germline V and J ends were trimmed by 0 bases and 3 bases, with 9 bases remaining between them. Germline CDR1 reads SGHRS; CDR2 reads YFSETQ. This CDR3 spans 15 amino acids.

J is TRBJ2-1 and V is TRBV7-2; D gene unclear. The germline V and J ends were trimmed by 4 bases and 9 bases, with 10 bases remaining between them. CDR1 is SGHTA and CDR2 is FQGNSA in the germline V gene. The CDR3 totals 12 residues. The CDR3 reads CASSYLVGEQFF. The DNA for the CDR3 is TGTGCCAGCAGCTACCTCGTGGGTGAGCAGTTCTTC.

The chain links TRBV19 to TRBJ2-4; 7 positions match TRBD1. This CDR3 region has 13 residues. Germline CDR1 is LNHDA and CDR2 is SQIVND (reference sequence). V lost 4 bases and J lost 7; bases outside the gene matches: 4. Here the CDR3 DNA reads TGTGCCAGTAGTACTCAGACAGGGAACATTCAGTACTTC. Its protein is CASSTQTGNIQYF.

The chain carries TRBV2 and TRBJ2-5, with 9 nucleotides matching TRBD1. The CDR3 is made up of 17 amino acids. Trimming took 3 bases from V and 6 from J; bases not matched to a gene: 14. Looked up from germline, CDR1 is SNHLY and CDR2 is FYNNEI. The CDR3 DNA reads TGTGCCAGCAGTGAGAGCTCCGGACAGGGGCGGGTAAAGACCCAGTACTTC. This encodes CASSESSGQGRVKTQYF.

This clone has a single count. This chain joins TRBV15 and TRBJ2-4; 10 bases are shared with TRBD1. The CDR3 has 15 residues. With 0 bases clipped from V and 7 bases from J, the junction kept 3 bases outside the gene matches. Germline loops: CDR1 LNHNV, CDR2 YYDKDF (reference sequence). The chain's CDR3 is CATSRDRQGANIQYF. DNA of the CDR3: TGTGCCACCAGCAGAGACAGACAGGGGGCGAACATTCAGTACTTC.

The CDR3 DNA reads TGCGCCAGCAGTCCACGAGCAGGCTCCTACAATGAGCAGTTCTTC. Translating gives CASSPRAGSYNEQFF. This chain connects TRBV5-1 to TRBJ2-1; D unresolved. The germline V and J ends were trimmed by 5 bases and 0 bases, with 12 bases remaining between them. There are 15 residues in the CDR3. CDR1 is SGHRS, CDR2 YFSETQ, per germline.

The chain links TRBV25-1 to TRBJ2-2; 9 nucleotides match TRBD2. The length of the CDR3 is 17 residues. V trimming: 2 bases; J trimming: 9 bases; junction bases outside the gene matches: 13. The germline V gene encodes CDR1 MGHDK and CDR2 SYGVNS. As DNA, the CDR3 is TGTGCCAGCAGTGAAACTCACGGGACTAGCCGGTCCCGGGAGCTGTTTTTT. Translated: CASSETHGTSRSRELFF.

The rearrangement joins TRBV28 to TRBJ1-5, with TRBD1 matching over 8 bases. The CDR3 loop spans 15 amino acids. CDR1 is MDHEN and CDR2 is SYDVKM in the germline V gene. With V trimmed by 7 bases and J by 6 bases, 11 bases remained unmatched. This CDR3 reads CASIKQGGYGQPQHF. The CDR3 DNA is TGTGCCAGCATCAAACAGGGGGGGTACGGTCAGCCCCAGCATTTT.

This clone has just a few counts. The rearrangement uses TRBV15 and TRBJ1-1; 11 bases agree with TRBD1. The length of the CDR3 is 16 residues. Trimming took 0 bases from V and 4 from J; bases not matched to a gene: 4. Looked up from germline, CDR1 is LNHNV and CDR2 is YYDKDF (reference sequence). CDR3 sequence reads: CATSRDSGTGGTEAFF. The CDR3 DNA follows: TGTGCCACCAGCAGAGACTCCGGGACAGGGGGCACTGAAGCTTTCTTT.

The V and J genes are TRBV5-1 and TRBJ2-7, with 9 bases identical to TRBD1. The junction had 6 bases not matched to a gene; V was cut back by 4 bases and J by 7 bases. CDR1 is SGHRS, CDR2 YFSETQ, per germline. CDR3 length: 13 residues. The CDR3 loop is CASSPGQGLEQYF. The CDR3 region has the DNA TGCGCCAGCAGCCCGGGACAGGGTTTAGAGCAGTACTTC.